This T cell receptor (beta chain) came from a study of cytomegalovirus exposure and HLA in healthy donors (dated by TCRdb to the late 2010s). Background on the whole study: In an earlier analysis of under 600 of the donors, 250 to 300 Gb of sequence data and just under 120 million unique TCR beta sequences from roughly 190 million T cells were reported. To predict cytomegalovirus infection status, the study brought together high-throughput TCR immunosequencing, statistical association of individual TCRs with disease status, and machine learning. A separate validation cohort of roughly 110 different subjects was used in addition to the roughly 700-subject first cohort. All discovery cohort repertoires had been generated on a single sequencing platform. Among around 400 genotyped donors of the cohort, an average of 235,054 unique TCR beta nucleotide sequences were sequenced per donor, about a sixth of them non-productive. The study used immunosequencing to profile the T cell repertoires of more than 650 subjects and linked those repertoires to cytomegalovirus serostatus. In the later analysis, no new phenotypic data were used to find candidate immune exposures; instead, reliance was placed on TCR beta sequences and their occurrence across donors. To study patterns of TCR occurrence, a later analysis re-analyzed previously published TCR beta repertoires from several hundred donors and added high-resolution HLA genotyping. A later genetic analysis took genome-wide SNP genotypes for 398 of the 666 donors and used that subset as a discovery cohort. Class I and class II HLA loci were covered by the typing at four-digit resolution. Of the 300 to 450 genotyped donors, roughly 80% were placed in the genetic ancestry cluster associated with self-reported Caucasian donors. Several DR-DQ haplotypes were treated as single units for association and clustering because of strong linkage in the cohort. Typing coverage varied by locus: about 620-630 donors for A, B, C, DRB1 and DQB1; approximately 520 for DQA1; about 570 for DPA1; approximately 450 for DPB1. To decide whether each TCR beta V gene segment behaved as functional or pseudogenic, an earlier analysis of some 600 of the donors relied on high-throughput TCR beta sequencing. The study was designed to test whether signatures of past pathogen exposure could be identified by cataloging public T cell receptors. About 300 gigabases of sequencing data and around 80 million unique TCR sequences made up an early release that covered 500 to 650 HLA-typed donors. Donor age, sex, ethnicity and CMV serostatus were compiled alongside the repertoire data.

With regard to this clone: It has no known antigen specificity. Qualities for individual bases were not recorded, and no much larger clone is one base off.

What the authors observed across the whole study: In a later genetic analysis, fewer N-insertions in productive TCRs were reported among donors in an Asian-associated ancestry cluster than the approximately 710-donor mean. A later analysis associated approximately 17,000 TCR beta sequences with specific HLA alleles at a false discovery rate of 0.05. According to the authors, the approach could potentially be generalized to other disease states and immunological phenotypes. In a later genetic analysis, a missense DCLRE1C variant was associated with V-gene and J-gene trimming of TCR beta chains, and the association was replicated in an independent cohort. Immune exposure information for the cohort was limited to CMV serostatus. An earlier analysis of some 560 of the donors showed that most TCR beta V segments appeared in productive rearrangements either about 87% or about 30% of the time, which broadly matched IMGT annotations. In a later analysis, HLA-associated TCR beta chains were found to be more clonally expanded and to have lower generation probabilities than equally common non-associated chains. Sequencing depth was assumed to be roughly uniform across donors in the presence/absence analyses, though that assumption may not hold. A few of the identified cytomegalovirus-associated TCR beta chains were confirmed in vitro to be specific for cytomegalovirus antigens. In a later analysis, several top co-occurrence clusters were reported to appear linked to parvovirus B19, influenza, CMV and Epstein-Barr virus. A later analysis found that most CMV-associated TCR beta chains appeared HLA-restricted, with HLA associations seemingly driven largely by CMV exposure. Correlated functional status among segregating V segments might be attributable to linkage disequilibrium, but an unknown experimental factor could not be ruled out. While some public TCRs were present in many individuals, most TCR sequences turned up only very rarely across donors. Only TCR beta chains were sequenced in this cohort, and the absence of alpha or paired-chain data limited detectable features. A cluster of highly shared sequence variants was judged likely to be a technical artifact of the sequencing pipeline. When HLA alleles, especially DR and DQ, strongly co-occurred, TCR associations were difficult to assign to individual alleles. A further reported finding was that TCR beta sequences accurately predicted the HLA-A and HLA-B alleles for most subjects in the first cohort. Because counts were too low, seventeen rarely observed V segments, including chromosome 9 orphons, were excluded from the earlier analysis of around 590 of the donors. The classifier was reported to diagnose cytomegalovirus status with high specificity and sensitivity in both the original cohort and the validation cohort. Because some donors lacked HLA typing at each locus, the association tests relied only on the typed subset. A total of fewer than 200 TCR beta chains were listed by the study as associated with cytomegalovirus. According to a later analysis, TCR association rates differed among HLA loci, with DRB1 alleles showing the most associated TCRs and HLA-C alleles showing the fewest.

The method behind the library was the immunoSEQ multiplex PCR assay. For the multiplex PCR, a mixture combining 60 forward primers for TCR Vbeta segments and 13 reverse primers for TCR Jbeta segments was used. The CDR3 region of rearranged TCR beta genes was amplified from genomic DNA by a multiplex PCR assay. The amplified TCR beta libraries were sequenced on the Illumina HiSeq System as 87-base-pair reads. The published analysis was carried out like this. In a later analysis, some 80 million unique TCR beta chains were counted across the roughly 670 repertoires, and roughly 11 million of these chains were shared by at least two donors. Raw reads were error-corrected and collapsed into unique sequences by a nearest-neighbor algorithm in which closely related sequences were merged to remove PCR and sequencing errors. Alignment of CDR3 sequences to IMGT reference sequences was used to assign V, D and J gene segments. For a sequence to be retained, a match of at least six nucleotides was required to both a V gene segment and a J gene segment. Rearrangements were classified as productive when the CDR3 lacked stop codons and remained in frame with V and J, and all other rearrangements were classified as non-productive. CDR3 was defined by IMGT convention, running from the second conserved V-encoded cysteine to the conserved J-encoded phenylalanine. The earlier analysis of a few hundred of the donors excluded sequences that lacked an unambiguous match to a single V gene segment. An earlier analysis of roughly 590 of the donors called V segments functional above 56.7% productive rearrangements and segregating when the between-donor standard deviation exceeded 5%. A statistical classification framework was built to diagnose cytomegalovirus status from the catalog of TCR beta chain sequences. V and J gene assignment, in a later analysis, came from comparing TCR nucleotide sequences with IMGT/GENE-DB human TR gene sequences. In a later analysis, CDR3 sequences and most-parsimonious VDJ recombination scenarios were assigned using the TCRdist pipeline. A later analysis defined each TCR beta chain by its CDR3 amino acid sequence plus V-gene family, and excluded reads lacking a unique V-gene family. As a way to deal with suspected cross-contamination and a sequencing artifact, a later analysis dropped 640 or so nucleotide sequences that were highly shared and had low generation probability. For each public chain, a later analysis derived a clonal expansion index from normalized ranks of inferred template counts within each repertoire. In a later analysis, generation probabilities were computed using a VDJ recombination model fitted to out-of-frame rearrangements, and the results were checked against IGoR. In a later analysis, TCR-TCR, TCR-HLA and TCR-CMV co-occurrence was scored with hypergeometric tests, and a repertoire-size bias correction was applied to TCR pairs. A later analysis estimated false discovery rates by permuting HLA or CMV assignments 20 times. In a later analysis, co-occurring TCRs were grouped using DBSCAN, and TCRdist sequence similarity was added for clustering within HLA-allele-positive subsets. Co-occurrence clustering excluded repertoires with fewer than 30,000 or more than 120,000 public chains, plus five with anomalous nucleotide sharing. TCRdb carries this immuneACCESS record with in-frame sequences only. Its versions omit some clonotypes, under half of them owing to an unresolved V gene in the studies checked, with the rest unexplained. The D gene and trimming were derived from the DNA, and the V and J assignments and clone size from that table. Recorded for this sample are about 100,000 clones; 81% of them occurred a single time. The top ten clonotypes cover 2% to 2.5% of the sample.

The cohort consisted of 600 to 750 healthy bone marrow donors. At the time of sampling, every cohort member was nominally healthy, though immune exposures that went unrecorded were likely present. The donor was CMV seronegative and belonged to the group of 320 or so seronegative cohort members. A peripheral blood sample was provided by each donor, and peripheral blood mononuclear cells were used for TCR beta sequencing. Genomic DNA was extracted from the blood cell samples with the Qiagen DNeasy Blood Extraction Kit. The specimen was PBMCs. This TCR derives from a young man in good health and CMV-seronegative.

At the DNA level, the sequence is TGTGCCAGTAGCCCCCGGGGGGTAAATGGCTACACCTTC. It translates to CASSPRGVNGYTF. Recombination connected TRBV19 to TRBJ1-2; a tentative D call is TRBD1 (5 bases match). CDR1 and CDR2 (LNHDA, SQIVND) derive from the germline V gene (reference sequence). V lost 6 bases and J lost 6 bases; the stretch between them is 14 bases long. Including the terminal cysteine and phenylalanine, the CDR3 comprises 13 residues. Solely the CDR3 DNA is kept, with 39 bases framed from the first base.